The source of this T cell receptor (beta chain) is a study of blood T cell repertoires in COVID-19. Study in general: Specimens from acute and convalescent COVID-19 originated in the United States, Italy and Spain. Sources were T cells, B-cell-depleted T cells, or PBMCs; the material itself was cDNA or gDNA.

Sequenced by immunoSEQ multiplex PCR; TCRdb stores in-frame clones only, minus some. The sample holds hundreds of thousands of clones; roughly 86% are singletons and the top ten take approximately 2.2%. About this clone itself: The sample contains more than one DNA sequence encoding this CDR3.

Between the trimmed V and J ends, which lost 5 bases and 1 base, there was a span of 8 bases. This CDR3 spans 13 amino acids. From germline, CDR1 is LNHDA and CDR2 SQIVND (reference sequence). The sequence derives from a woman aged 25 to 39 who had recovered from COVID-19. The source material was peripheral blood. The V and J genes are TRBV19 and TRBJ1-1, with D possibly matching TRBD1 (6 bases). The CDR3: CASSQQGNTEAFF. Written as DNA, the CDR3 is TGTGCCAGTAGTCAACAGGGGAACACTGAAGCTTTCTTT.